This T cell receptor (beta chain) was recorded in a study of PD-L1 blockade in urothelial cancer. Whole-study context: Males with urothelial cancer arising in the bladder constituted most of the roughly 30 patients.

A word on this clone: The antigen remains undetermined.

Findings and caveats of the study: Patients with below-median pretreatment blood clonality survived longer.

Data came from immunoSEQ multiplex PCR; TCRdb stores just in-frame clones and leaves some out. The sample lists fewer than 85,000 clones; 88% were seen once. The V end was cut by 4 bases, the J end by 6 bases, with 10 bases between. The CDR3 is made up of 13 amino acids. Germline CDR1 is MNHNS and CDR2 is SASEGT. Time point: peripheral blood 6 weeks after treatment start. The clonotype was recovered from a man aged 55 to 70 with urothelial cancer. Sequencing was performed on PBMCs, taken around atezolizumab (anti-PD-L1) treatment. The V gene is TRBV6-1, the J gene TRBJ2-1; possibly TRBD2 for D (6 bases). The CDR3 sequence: CASSGPGGNEQFF. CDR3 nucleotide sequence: TGTGCCAGCAGTGGACCCGGGGGCAATGAGCAGTTCTTC.